These T cell receptor beta chains were read from a single sample in a study of preoperative IRX-2 immunotherapy in early breast cancer. Only in-frame clones appear in the TCRdb table, and some are missing; sequencing was by immunoSEQ multiplex PCR. The data hold 35,000 to 45,000 clones, with roughly 80% observed a single time. The sequencing here drew on tumor tissue, taken after IRX-2 immunotherapy. The receptors here all came from a human donor with breast cancer. Both conserved end residues are part of each CDR3. The D gene is left open where the match is weak. Clone size is given for some rows only: seen once, a few or many times, or a class if the clone is expanded.

.,TRBJ2-5,TRBD2,TRBV5-1,TGCGCCAGCAGCTCCCCTCCGGGACTAGCGGGGGGGTACCAAGAGACCCAGTACTTC,CASSSPPGLAGGYQETQYF
.,TRBJ1-5,.,TRBV1,TGCGCCAGCAGCCAAGATCAGGCGGATCAGCCCCAGCATTTT,CASSQDQADQPQHF
few,TRBJ2-7,.,TRBV18,TGTGCCAGCTCACCACCAACAGGGCACCCCTACGAGCAGTACTTC,CASSPPTGHPYEQYF
.,TRBJ1-2,TRBD1,TRBV5-1,TGCGCCAGCAGCTTTATTCGGGGACAGGGAAGTGGTGGCTACACCTTC,CASSFIRGQGSGGYTF
.,TRBJ1-5,TRBD1,TRBV19,TGTGCCAGTAGTATCCTCGGGACAGCTTATAGCAATCAGCCCCAGCATTTT,CASSILGTAYSNQPQHF
.,TRBJ2-1,.,TRBV5-1,TGCGCCAGCAGTTCCGGAGGTGCAGCTGGTCATCATGAGCAGTTCTTC,CASSSGGAAGHHEQFF
.,TRBJ1-5,TRBD1,TRBV19,TGTGCCAGTAGTATTTCTTGGGGACAGGGAAAACAGCCCCAGCATTTT,CASSISWGQGKQPQHF
.,TRBJ2-1,.,TRBV6-8,TGTGCCAGCAGCGGTGGGGGGGCAGGGAACAATGAGCAGTTCTTC,CASSGGGAGNNEQFF
.,TRBJ1-3,.,TRBV12-5,TGTGCCGGGACGGACAATCCTGGAAACACCATATATTTT,CAGTDNPGNTIYF
.,TRBJ1-4,.,TRBV6-8,TGTGCCAGCAGTTATAAGGCAACTAATGAAAAACTGTTTTTT,CASSYKATNEKLFF
.,TRBJ2-2,.,TRBV18,TGTGCCAGCTCACAGACCGGGACAACGAACACCGGGGAGCTGTTTTTT,CASSQTGTTNTGELFF
.,TRBJ2-1,.,TRBV12-5,TGTGCCAGCACTGCGGGCTCCTACAATGAGCAGTTCTTC,CASTAGSYNEQFF
.,TRBJ2-1,.,TRBV29-1,TGCAGCGTTGACACCCCGAGCTCCTACAATGAGCAGTTCTTC,CSVDTPSSYNEQFF
.,TRBJ1-1,.,TRBV11-3,TGTGCCAGCAGCTTGTTAAGACAGGAGATCTTTATGAACACTGAAGCTTTCTTT,CASSLLRQEIFMNTEAFF
.,TRBJ2-7,.,TRBV11-3,TGTGCCAGCAGCTTGGGATTAGCGGTGACCTACGAGCAGTACTTC,CASSLGLAVTYEQYF
once,TRBJ2-3,.,TRBV6-4,TGTGCCAGCAGTGTCGTGGGGGGCACAGATACGCAGTATTTT,CASSVVGGTDTQYF
.,TRBJ1-1,TRBD1,TRBV19,TGTGCCAGTAAGCAGGACAGGGAAGCTTTCTTT,CASKQDREAFF
.,TRBJ1-3,.,TRBV5-1,TGCGCCAGCAGCTTGGCCGGGGAAAGTGGAAACACCATATATTTT,CASSLAGESGNTIYF
.,TRBJ2-3,TRBD2,TRBV6-1,TGTGCCAGCAGTGAAGTGATGGCGGGGGGGCCAGATACGCAGTATTTT,CASSEVMAGGPDTQYF
.,TRBJ2-1,TRBD2,TRBV5-1,TGCGCCAGCAGCTTTAGCGGGGGGGCGAGCAATGAGCAGTTCTTC,CASSFSGGASNEQFF
.,TRBJ2-3,.,TRBV28,TGTGCCAGCAGTTTACAGGGAAAGGCGCAGTATTTT,CASSLQGKAQYF
.,TRBJ2-5,.,TRBV6-8,TGTGCCATCAAAAGTAGGGGGCAAGAGACCCAGTACTTC,CAIKSRGQETQYF
.,TRBJ2-3,.,TRBV19,TGTGCCAGTAGCGCACAGGGCGGCACAGATACGCAGTATTTT,CASSAQGGTDTQYF
.,TRBJ1-2,TRBD1,TRBV19,TGTGCCAGTAGTATAGACCGGACAGGGCTTCCGGGCTACACCTTC,CASSIDRTGLPGYTF
.,TRBJ2-7,.,TRBV6-8,TGTGCCAGCAGTTACTCCCCAGGGAGGTACGAGCAGTACTTC,CASSYSPGRYEQYF
.,TRBJ1-6,TRBD1,TRBV18,TGTGCCAGCTCACCCGGGACAGGGGGCAGCAATTCACCCCTCCACTTT,CASSPGTGGSNSPLHF
once,TRBJ1-1,TRBD1,TRBV5-1,TGCGCCAGCAACTTGTACACCGGGACAGCAAACACTGAAGCTTTCTTT,CASNLYTGTANTEAFF
once,TRBJ2-1,TRBD2,TRBV6-7,TGTGCCAGCAGTGAAAGAAGGACTAGGGGTTGGGATGAGCAGTTCTTC,CASSERRTRGWDEQFF
.,TRBJ2-3,TRBD2,TRBV7-7,TGTGCCAGCAGCTCACCCGGGACTAGCGTTACAGATACGCAGTATTTT,CASSSPGTSVTDTQYF